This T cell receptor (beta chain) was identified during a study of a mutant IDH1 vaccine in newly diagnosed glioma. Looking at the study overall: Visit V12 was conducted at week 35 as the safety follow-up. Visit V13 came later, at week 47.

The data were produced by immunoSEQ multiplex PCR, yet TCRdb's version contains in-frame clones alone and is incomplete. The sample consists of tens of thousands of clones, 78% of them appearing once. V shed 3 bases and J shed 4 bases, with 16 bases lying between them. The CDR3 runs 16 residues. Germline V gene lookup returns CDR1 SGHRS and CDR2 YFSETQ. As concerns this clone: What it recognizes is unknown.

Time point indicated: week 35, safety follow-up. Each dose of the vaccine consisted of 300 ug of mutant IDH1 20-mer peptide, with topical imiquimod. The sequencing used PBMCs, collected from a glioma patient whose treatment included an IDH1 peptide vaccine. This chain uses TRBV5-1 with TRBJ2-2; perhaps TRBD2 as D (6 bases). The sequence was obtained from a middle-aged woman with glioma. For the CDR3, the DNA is TGCGCCAGCAGCTGGGGGGTAGCCGGGAGCACCGGGGAGCTGTTTTTT. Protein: CASSWGVAGSTGELFF.